The following is a T cell receptor (beta chain) sequence with its context. Through a sample-barcoded 5' primer and a J-beta primer mix, a second PCR was run for about 6 to 11 cycles. Each CDR3 protein gets one entry after TCRdb re-called the 5' RACE reads with MiXCR. Here the sample spans about 780,000 distinct CDR3 sequences, approximately 24% being singletons. This sample was included in a study of blood T cells in healthy people across ages. This CDR3 has 17 residues. V was trimmed by 0 bases and J by 0 bases, leaving 10 bases between them. The germline CDR1 and CDR2 sequences are SGHRS and YFSETQ. In addition, the sample was reused for a study of T cells of mothers and their children. From that paper: Three healthy Caucasian mothers, along with their six children, were the donors. Using the M1S primer, the second PCR added sample barcodes along with 2-4 random nucleotides.

The chain joins TRBV5-1 to TRBJ2-6; D not resolved. The receptor was isolated from a boy between 10 and 17 years old in good health. Sequenced: blood. Here the CDR3 DNA reads TGCGCCAGCAGCTTGGCCCAGACGGGCTCTGGGGCCAACGTCCTGACTTTC. This gives the protein CASSLAQTGSGANVLTF. Looking up the rest from reference TRBV5-1 and TRBJ2-6 gives the full variable domain: KAGVTQTPRYLIKTRGQQVTLSCSPISGHRSVSWYQQTPGQGLQFLFEYFSETQRNKGNFPGRFSGRQFSNSRSEMNVSTLELGDSALYLCASSLAQTGSGANVLTFGAGSRLTVL.